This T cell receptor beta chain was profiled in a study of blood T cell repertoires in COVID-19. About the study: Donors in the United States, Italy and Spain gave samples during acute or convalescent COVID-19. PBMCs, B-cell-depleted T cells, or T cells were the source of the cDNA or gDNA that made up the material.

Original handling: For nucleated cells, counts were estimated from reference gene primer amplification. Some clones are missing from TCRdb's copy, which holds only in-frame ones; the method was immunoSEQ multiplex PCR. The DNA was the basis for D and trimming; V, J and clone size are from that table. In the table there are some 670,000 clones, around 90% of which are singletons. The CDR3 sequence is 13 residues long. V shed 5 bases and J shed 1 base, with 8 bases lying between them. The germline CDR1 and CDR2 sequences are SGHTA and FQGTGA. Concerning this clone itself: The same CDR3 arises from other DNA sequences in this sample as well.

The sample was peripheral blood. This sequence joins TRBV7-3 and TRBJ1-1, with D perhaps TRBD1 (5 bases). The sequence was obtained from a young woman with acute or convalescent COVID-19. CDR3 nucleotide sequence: TGTGCCAGCAGCCCAGGACAGAACACTGAAGCTTTCTTT. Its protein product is CASSPGQNTEAFF.